This record looks at one TCR beta chain sequence and its context. Its antigen target is currently unknown. Per-base quality was not reported, and no clone a single base away is much larger than it. These data originate in a study of cytomegalovirus exposure and HLA in healthy donors (dated by TCRdb to between 2016 and 2019). Background for the entire study: In an earlier analysis of 587 of the donors, 276 Gb of sequence data and 117 million unique TCR beta sequences from about 179 million T cells were reported. Roughly 300 gigabases of sequencing data and around 85 million unique TCR sequences made up an early release that covered roughly 670 HLA-typed donors. The genetic ancestry cluster associated with self-reported Caucasian donors included 70% to 85% of the roughly 400 genotyped donors. The aim of the study was to test whether cataloging public T cell receptors could identify signatures of past pathogen exposure. The T cell repertoires of around 730 subjects were profiled by immunosequencing and related to cytomegalovirus serostatus. A separate validation cohort of some 130 different subjects was used in addition to the approximately 640-subject first cohort. High-throughput TCR immunosequencing, statistical association of individual TCRs with disease status, and machine learning were combined to predict cytomegalovirus infection status. A later analysis re-examined previously published TCR beta repertoires from more than 550 donors and added high-resolution HLA genotyping to investigate patterns of TCR occurrence. Rather than using new phenotypic data, the later analysis identified candidate immune exposures from TCR beta sequences and from how often those sequences occurred across donors. To decide whether each TCR beta V gene segment behaved as functional or pseudogenic, an earlier analysis of over 500 of the donors relied on high-throughput TCR beta sequencing. Donor age, sex, ethnicity and CMV serostatus were collected together with the repertoire data. A later genetic analysis took genome-wide SNP genotypes for about 65% of the 666 donors and used that subset as a discovery cohort. Every repertoire in the discovery cohort had been generated on one and the same sequencing platform. Class I and class II HLA loci were covered by the typing at four-digit resolution. Typing coverage varied by locus: about 629-640 donors for A, B, C, DRB1 and DQB1; more than 500 for DQA1; approximately 570 for DPA1; around 490 for DPB1. Because of strong linkage in the cohort, four or five DR-DQ haplotypes were treated as single units for association and clustering. Among roughly 400 genotyped donors of the cohort, an average of roughly 240,000 unique TCR beta nucleotide sequences were sequenced per donor, roughly 20% of them non-productive. Here is what the overall study found, with its caveats: According to a later analysis, parvovirus B19, influenza, CMV and Epstein-Barr virus appeared linked to several top co-occurrence clusters. In a later analysis, the rate of TCR association differed among HLA loci, with DRB1 alleles having the most associated TCRs and HLA-C alleles having the fewest. A cluster of highly shared sequence variants was judged likely to be a technical artifact of the sequencing pipeline. Across donors, most TCR sequences were observed very rarely, whereas some public TCRs were present in many individuals. In an earlier analysis of about 540 of the donors, most TCR beta V segments were observed in productive rearrangements about 87% or about 30% of the time, broadly matching IMGT annotations. A later genetic analysis reported fewer N-insertions in productive TCRs among donors in an Asian-associated ancestry cluster than the roughly 700-donor mean. Specific HLA alleles were associated with 18,000 or so TCR beta sequences at a false discovery rate of 0.05 in a later analysis. Because some donors lacked HLA typing at each locus, the association tests relied only on the typed subset. The classifier was reported to diagnose cytomegalovirus status with high specificity and sensitivity in both the original and validation cohorts. The presence/absence analyses assumed that sequencing depth was roughly uniform across donors, and that assumption may not be true. A later analysis found that HLA-associated TCR beta chains were more clonally expanded and had lower generation probabilities than equally common non-associated chains. Three of the identified cytomegalovirus-associated TCR beta chains were confirmed in vitro to be specific for cytomegalovirus antigens. Linkage disequilibrium might explain the correlated functional status among segregating V segments, but an unknown experimental factor could not be ruled out. A later analysis found that most CMV-associated TCR beta chains appeared HLA-restricted, with HLA associations seemingly driven largely by CMV exposure. According to the authors, the approach could potentially be generalized to other disease states and immunological phenotypes. The cohort was sequenced for TCR beta chains only, and without alpha or paired-chain data the features that could be detected were limited. When HLA alleles, especially DR and DQ, strongly co-occurred, TCR associations were difficult to assign to individual alleles. A later genetic analysis associated a missense DCLRE1C variant with V-gene and J-gene trimming of TCR beta chains, and an independent cohort replicated the association. Because counts were too low, under 20 rarely observed V segments, including chromosome 9 orphons, were left out of the earlier analysis of about 620 of the donors. For the cohort, immune exposure information was limited to CMV serostatus. A further reported finding was that TCR beta sequences accurately predicted the HLA-A and HLA-B alleles for most subjects in the first cohort. In the study, approximately 150 TCR beta chains were listed as associated with cytomegalovirus.

The library relied on the immunoSEQ multiplex PCR assay. A mixture of 60 forward primers for TCR Vbeta segments and 13 reverse primers for TCR Jbeta segments was used in the multiplex PCR. A multiplex PCR assay on genomic DNA amplified the CDR3 region of rearranged TCR beta genes. The amplified TCR beta libraries were sequenced on the Illumina HiSeq System as 87-base-pair reads. For the original study's pipeline: A later analysis tallied some 79 million unique TCR beta chains across the 610 or so repertoires, and some 10 million of those chains were shared by two or more donors. To remove PCR and sequencing errors, raw reads were error-corrected and collapsed into unique sequences using a nearest-neighbor algorithm that merged closely related sequences. CDR3 sequences were aligned to IMGT reference sequences to assign V, D and J gene segments. Each retained sequence needed at least a six-nucleotide match to both a V gene segment and a J gene segment. A rearrangement was called productive if the CDR3 had no stop codons and remained in frame with V and J, and every other rearrangement was called non-productive. CDR3 was defined according to IMGT convention as the region running from the second conserved V-encoded cysteine to the conserved J-encoded phenylalanine. In an earlier analysis of roughly 580 of the donors, sequences lacking an unambiguous match to a single V gene segment were excluded. An earlier analysis of roughly 590 of the donors called V segments functional above 56.7% productive rearrangements and segregating when the between-donor standard deviation exceeded 5%. A statistical classification framework was built for diagnosing cytomegalovirus status from the catalog of TCR beta chain sequences. V and J gene assignment, in a later analysis, came from comparing TCR nucleotide sequences with IMGT/GENE-DB human TR gene sequences. In a later analysis, CDR3 sequences and most-parsimonious VDJ recombination scenarios were assigned using the TCRdist pipeline. A later analysis defined each TCR beta chain by its CDR3 amino acid sequence plus V-gene family, and excluded reads lacking a unique V-gene family. In a later analysis, 450 to 600 highly shared, low-generation-probability nucleotide sequences were removed to address suspected cross-contamination and a sequencing artifact. In a later analysis, a clonal expansion index for each public chain was calculated from normalized within-repertoire ranks of inferred template counts. In a later analysis, generation probabilities were computed with a VDJ recombination model fitted to out-of-frame rearrangements, and the resulting probabilities were checked against IGoR. A later analysis scored TCR-TCR, TCR-HLA and TCR-CMV co-occurrence with hypergeometric tests, applying a repertoire-size bias correction to TCR pairs. To estimate false discovery rates, a later analysis permuted the HLA or CMV assignments 20 times. In a later analysis, co-occurring TCRs were grouped using DBSCAN, and TCRdist sequence similarity was added for clustering within HLA-allele-positive subsets. Co-occurrence clustering excluded repertoires with fewer than 30,000 or more than 120,000 public chains, plus five with anomalous nucleotide sharing. Drawn from immuneACCESS, this table holds only the in-frame rearrangements with V and J called that TCRdb kept. Clones are partly lost; checked studies trace under half to an unresolved V gene and leave the rest unexplained. V and J calls and clone size are as listed in that table; D and trimming were resolved from the DNA. This sample gives 150,000 to 200,000 clones in total; 75% to 85% of them show up just once. The biggest ten clones account for around 2.2% of the sample.

The cohort consisted of 600 to 750 healthy bone marrow donors. At the time of sampling, all cohort members were nominally healthy, though unrecorded immune exposures were likely present. The donor was CMV seronegative and belonged to the group of 352 seronegative cohort members. Every donor gave a peripheral blood sample, and the peripheral blood mononuclear cells from that sample were used for TCR beta sequencing. Genomic DNA was extracted from the blood cell samples with the Qiagen DNeasy Blood Extraction Kit. The sequenced sample was PBMCs. The sequence was obtained from a woman in her twenties or thirties in good health and CMV-seronegative.

The CDR3 protein: CASSPHSGEQYF. Read as DNA, the sequence is TGTGCCAGCAGCCCCCACAGCGGCGAGCAGTACTTC. Rearrangement joined TRBV7-2 to TRBJ2-7, with TRBD2 perhaps the D gene, on 5 matching bases. The CDR3 holds 12 amino acids from the cysteine to the phenylalanine. Left in the record is the CDR3 DNA by itself, 36 bases read in frame from the first base. CDR1 is given as SGHTA and CDR2 as FQGNSA, both from the germline V gene. V lost 5 bases and J lost 6 bases; the stretch between them is 11 bases long.